Shown below are 8 T cell receptor beta chains from a single sample sequenced in a study of blood T cell repertoires in COVID-19. Profiled with immunoSEQ multiplex PCR; TCRdb holds only in-frame clones, not every one. Here the sample spans about 280,000 clones, around 90% being singletons. The sample was PBMCs or T cells enriched from blood (not recorded which). The receptors were gathered from a woman aged 30 to 39 who had recovered from COVID-19.

The rearrangement links TRBV2 to TRBJ1-4, with 8 bases fitting TRBD1. There are 11 residues in the CDR3. The germline gives CDR1 SNHLY, CDR2 FYNNEI. V shed 10 bases, J shed 15 bases, and the junction held 10 bases outside the gene matches. The CDR3 here is CATQTGQGVFF. The CDR3 DNA follows: TGTGCCACCCAGACCGGACAGGGAGTGTTTTTT.

The chain carries TRBV30 and TRBJ1-1; 10 bases match TRBD1. Trimming took 0 bases from V and 6 from J; bases not matched to a gene: 4. Germline CDR1 and CDR2: GTSNPN and SVGIG (reference sequence). CDR3 length: 14 amino acids. The CDR3 nucleotides are TGTGCCTGGAGTGTAGGGACAGGGGAGGCTGAAGCTTTCTTT. This translates into CAWSVGTGEAEAFF. Filled out from reference TRBV30 and TRBJ1-1, the complete variable domain reads SQTIHQWPATLVQPVGSPLSLECTVEGTSNPNLYWYRQAAGRGLQLLFYSVGIGQISSEVPQNLSASRPQDRQFILSSKKLLLSDSGFYLCAWSVGTGEAEAFFGQGTRLTVV.

The rearrangement joins TRBV19 to TRBJ1-6; D is undetermined. The V end was cut by 2 bases, the J end by 7 bases, with 6 bases between. CDR1 is LNHDA and CDR2 is SQIVND in the germline V gene (reference sequence). The CDR3 is 13 residues long. CDR3 sequence reads: CASSINGNSPLHF. The CDR3 DNA sequence: TGTGCCAGTAGTATAAACGGGAATTCACCCCTCCACTTT.

The CDR3, as DNA: TGTGCCTGGAGTGTCCAGGGACTGCCTCGGGAGCAGTACTTC. As protein: CAWSVQGLPREQYF. The rearrangement uses TRBV30 and TRBJ2-7; maybe TRBD2 (6 bases). Trimming left V 0 bases short and J 7 bases short, with 16 bases between. The CDR3 totals 14 residues. The V gene's germline CDR1 is GTSNPN and CDR2 SVGIG (reference sequence).

This clone was seen a few times. The chain carries TRBV9 and TRBJ1-4; 10 positions agree with TRBD1. This CDR3 has 14 residues. CDR1 is SGDLS, CDR2 YYNGEE, per germline. The V gene end was trimmed by 3 bases and the J gene end by 5 bases; junction bases not matched to a gene: 1. CDR3 amino acids: CASSEGQGNEKLFF. CDR3 in DNA: TGTGCCAGCAGCGAGGGACAGGGGAATGAAAAACTGTTTTTT.

This rearrangement joins TRBV27 to TRBJ1-1; 9 bases match TRBD1. V was pared by 2 bases and J by 7 bases, with 2 bases of the junction left unmatched. The CDR3 has 13 residues. The germline V gene has CDR1 MNHEY and CDR2 SMNVEV (reference sequence). In nucleotides, the CDR3 is TGTGCCAGCAGTTTAGGGACAGGGATTGAAGCTTTCTTT. This translates into CASSLGTGIEAFF.

The chain uses TRBV28 and TRBJ2-3, with D perhaps matching TRBD2 (5 bases). The germline V and J ends were trimmed by 2 bases and 0 bases, with 6 bases remaining between them. The CDR3 spans 14 residues. Germline V gene sequence: CDR1 MDHEN, CDR2 SYDVKM. The CDR3 region is CASSLPGSTDTQYF. CDR3 DNA sequence: TGTGCCAGCAGTTTACCGGGGAGCACAGATACGCAGTATTTT.

This chain uses TRBV4-1 with TRBJ1-1; 8 bases map to TRBD1. Germline V gene lookup returns CDR1 MGHRA and CDR2 YSYEKL. With 0 bases clipped from V and 8 bases from J, the junction kept 8 bases outside the gene matches. CDR3 size: 15 residues. In DNA form, the CDR3 reads TGCGCCAGCAGCCAAGAAGGGACAGGACTTGGGGAAGCTTTCTTT. It codes for CASSQEGTGLGEAFF.